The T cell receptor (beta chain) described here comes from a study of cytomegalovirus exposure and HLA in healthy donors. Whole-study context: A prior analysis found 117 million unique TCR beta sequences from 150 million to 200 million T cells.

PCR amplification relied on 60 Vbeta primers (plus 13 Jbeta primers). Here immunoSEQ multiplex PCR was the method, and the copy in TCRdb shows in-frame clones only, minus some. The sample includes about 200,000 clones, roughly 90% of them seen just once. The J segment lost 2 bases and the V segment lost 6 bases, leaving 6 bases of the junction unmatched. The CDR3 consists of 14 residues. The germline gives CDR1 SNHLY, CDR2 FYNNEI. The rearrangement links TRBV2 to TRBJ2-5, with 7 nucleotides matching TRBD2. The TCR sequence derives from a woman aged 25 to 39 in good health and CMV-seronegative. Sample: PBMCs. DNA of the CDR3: TGTGCCAGCAGGAGGGGACTAACACAAGAGACCCAGTACTTC. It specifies CASRRGLTQETQYF.